These T cell receptor beta chains were read from a single sample in a study of T cells in localized non-small cell lung cancer. Assay used: immunoSEQ multiplex PCR; TCRdb lists only in-frame clones, some missing. Of about 11,000 clones listed, around 30% are singletons. Source: lung tumor tissue, taken before any cancer treatment. All receptors come from a man aged 35-69 years with stage I lung adenocarcinoma. Both conserved end residues are trimmed from each CDR3. Fields, in order: V gene, CDR3 length, J gene, CDR3 protein.

v_call: TRBV6-8
cdr3_length: 14
j_call: TRBJ2-2
cdr3_aa: ASSRPMGSRAGELF

v_call: TRBV6-7
cdr3_length: 14
j_call: TRBJ1-2
cdr3_aa: ASGSDPGGGGYGYT

v_call: TRBV9
cdr3_length: 13
j_call: TRBJ1-3
cdr3_aa: ASSVVGSSGNTIY

v_call: TRBV12-5
cdr3_length: 11
j_call: TRBJ2-7
cdr3_aa: ASGSLSEGEQY

v_call: TRBV18
cdr3_length: 11
j_call: TRBJ1-1
cdr3_aa: ASSPQGNTEAF

v_call: TRBV6-8
cdr3_length: 12
j_call: TRBJ1-3
cdr3_aa: ASSYSPAGNTIY

v_call: TRBV9
cdr3_length: 14
j_call: TRBJ2-2
cdr3_aa: ASSGTGSTNTGELF

v_call: TRBV15
cdr3_length: 12
j_call: TRBJ2-7
cdr3_aa: ATSRDSGGYEQY

v_call: TRBV29-1
cdr3_length: 14
j_call: TRBJ1-1
cdr3_aa: SVEDSLARGGTEAF

v_call: TRBV6-8
cdr3_length: 13
j_call: TRBJ1-1
cdr3_aa: ASSYSPGGNTEAF

v_call: TRBV6-8
cdr3_length: 11
j_call: TRBJ1-6
cdr3_aa: ASRQGHNSPLH

v_call: TRBV30
cdr3_length: 12
j_call: TRBJ2-3
cdr3_aa: AWSGAGLRDTQY

v_call: TRBV19
cdr3_length: 11
j_call: TRBJ2-7
cdr3_aa: ASSIIREGEQY

v_call: TRBV6-8
cdr3_length: 12
j_call: TRBJ2-4
cdr3_aa: ASSDWKVGNIQY

v_call: TRBV30
cdr3_length: 10
j_call: TRBJ2-7
cdr3_aa: AWTTGRREQY

v_call: TRBV5-1
cdr3_length: 14
j_call: TRBJ1-1
cdr3_aa: ASSSLKTELNTEAF

v_call: TRBV29-1
cdr3_length: 11
j_call: TRBJ2-7
cdr3_aa: SVEGQTGAEQY

v_call: TRBV11-3
cdr3_length: 12
j_call: TRBJ1-6
cdr3_aa: ASNLRGPGVGLH

v_call: TRBV6-8
cdr3_length: 12
j_call: TRBJ2-7
cdr3_aa: ASSYSGGYYEQY

v_call: TRBV23-1
cdr3_length: 14
j_call: TRBJ2-1
cdr3_aa: ASRLRPWRVDNEQF

v_call: TRBV5-1
cdr3_length: 13
j_call: TRBJ1-4
cdr3_aa: ASSLQGTRREKLF

v_call: TRBV6-8
cdr3_length: 10
j_call: TRBJ1-6
cdr3_aa: ASTATVSPLH

v_call: TRBV11-3
cdr3_length: 13
j_call: TRBJ1-2
cdr3_aa: ASSPPTGLAYGYT

v_call: TRBV6-8
cdr3_length: 11
j_call: TRBJ2-1
cdr3_aa: ASSGTGGNEQF

v_call: TRBV18
cdr3_length: 13
j_call: TRBJ2-2
cdr3_aa: ANLPDRATTGELF

v_call: TRBV19
cdr3_length: 14
j_call: TRBJ1-5
cdr3_aa: ASMGGGVFPDQPQH

v_call: TRBV11-3
cdr3_length: 12
j_call: TRBJ2-7
cdr3_aa: ASSLWVQSQEQY

v_call: TRBV11-3
cdr3_length: 14
j_call: TRBJ1-3
cdr3_aa: ASSLSGSMSGNTIY